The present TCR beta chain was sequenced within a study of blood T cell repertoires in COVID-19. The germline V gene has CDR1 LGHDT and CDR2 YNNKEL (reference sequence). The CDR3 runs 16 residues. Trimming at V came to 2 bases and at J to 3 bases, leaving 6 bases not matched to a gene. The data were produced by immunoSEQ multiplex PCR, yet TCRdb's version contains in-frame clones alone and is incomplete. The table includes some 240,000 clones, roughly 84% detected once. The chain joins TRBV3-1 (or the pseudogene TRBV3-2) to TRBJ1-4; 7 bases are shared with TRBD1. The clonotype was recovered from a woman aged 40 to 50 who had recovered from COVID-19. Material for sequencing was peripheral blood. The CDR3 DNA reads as TGTGCCAGCAGCCAAAGGCAGGGGGGCTCTAATGAAAAACTGTTTTTT. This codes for CASSQRQGGSNEKLFF.